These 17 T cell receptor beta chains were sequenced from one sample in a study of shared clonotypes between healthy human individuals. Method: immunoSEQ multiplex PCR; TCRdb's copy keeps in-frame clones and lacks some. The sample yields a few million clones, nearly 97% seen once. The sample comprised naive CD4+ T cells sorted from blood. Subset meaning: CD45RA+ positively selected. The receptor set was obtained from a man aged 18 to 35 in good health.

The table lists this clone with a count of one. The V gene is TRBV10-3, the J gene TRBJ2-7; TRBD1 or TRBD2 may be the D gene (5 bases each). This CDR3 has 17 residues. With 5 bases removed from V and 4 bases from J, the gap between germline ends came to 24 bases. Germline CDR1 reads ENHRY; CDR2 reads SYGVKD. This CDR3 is CAISPTKSGRSQYEQYF. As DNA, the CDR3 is TGTGCCATCAGTCCGACTAAATCGGGACGGTCTCAGTACGAGCAGTACTTC.

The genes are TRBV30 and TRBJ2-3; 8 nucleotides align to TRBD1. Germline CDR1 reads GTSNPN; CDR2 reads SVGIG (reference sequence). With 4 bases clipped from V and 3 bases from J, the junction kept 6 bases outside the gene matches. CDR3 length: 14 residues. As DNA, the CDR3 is TGTGCCTGGAACAGGGGGTTAGGGACAGATACGCAGTATTTT. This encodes CAWNRGLGTDTQYF.

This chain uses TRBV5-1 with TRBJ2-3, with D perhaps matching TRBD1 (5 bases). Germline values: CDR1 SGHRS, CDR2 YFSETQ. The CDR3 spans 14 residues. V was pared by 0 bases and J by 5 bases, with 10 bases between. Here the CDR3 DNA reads TGCGCCAGCAGCTTGGTAGGGGAAGGAGATACGCAGTATTTT. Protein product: CASSLVGEGDTQYF. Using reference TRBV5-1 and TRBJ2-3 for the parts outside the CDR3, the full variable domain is KAGVTQTPRYLIKTRGQQVTLSCSPISGHRSVSWYQQTPGQGLQFLFEYFSETQRNKGNFPGRFSGRQFSNSRSEMNVSTLELGDSALYLCASSLVGEGDTQYFGPGTRLTVL.

Here the CDR3 reads CASSSTSSGGAFANEQFF. In DNA form, the CDR3 reads TGCGCCAGCAGCTCAACTTCTAGCGGGGGGGCCTTCGCCAATGAGCAGTTCTTC. The chain combines TRBV5-1 with TRBJ2-1, with 12 bases lining up with TRBD2. The CDR3 runs 18 residues. Per the germline V gene, CDR1 is SGHRS and CDR2 is YFSETQ. Unmatched junction bases numbered 13, after V lost 3 bases and J lost 6 bases.

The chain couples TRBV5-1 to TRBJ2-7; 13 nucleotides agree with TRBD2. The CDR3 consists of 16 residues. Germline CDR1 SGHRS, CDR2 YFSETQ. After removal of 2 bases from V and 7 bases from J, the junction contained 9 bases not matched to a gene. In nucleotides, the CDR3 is TGCGCCAGCAGCTTAACAGGACTAGCGGGAGAGGGGGAGCAGTACTTC. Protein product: CASSLTGLAGEGEQYF.

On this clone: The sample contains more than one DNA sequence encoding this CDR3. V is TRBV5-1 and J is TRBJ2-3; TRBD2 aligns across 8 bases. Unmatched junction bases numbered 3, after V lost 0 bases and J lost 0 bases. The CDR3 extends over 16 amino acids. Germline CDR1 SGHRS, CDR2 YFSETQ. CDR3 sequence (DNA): TGCGCCAGCAGCTTGGCAGCGGGGGCTAGCACAGATACGCAGTATTTT. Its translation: CASSLAAGASTDTQYF.

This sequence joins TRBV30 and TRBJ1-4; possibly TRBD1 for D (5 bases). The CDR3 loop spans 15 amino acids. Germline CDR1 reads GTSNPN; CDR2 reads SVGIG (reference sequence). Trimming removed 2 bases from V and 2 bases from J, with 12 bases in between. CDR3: CAWSKGILTNEKLFF. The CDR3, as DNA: TGTGCCTGGAGTAAGGGGATCCTGACTAATGAAAAACTGTTTTTT.

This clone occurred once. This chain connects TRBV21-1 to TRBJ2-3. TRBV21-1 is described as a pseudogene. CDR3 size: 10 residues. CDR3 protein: CASSKNTQYF. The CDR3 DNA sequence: TGTGCCAGCAGCAAAAATACGCAGTATTTT.

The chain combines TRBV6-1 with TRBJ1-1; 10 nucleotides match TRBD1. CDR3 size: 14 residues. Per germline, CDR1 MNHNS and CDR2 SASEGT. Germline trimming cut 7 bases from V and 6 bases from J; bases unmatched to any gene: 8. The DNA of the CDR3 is TGTGCCAGCAAACCGGGACAGGGGCGCCCTGAAGCTTTCTTT. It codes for CASKPGQGRPEAFF.

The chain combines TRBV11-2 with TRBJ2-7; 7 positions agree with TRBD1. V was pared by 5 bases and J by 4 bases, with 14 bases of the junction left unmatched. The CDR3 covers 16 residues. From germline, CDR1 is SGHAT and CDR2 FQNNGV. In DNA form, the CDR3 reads TGTGCCAGCAGCCCCGATACCGGGACAGTATATTACGAGCAGTACTTC. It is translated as CASSPDTGTVYYEQYF. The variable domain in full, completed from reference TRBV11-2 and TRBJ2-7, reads EAGVAQSPRYKIIEKRQSVAFWCNPISGHATLYWYQQILGQGPKLLIQFQNNGVVDDSQLPKDRFSAERLKGVDSTLKIQPAKLEDSAVYLCASSPDTGTVYYEQYFGPGTRLTVT.

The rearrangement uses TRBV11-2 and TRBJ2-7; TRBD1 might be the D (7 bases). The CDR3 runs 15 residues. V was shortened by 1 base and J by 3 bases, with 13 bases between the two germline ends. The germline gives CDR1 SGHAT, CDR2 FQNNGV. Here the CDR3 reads CASSLVGGQLYEQYF. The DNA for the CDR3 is TGTGCCAGCAGCTTAGTCGGGGGACAGCTCTACGAGCAGTACTTC. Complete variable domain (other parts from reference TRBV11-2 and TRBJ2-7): EAGVAQSPRYKIIEKRQSVAFWCNPISGHATLYWYQQILGQGPKLLIQFQNNGVVDDSQLPKDRFSAERLKGVDSTLKIQPAKLEDSAVYLCASSLVGGQLYEQYFGPGTRLTVT.

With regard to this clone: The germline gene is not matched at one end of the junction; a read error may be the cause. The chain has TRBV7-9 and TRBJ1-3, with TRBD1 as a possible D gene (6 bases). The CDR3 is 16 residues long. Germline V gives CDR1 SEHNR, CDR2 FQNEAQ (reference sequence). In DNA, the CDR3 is TGTGCCAGCAGGTTAGACGCAGGGGCCCCTGGAAACACCATATATTTT. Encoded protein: CASRLDAGAPGNTIYF.

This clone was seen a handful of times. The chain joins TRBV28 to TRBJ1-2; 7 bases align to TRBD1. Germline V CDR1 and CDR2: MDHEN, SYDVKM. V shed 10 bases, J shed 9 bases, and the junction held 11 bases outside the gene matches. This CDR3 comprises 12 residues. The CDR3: CANTDRTGSYTF. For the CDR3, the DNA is TGTGCCAACACGGACAGGACGGGTAGCTACACCTTC.

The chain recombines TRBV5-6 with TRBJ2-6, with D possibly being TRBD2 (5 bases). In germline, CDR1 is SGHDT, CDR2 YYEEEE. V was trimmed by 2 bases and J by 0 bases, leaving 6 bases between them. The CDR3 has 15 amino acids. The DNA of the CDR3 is TGTGCCAGCAGCTTTGAGGGCTCTGGGGCCAACGTCCTGACTTTC. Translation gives CASSFEGSGANVLTF.

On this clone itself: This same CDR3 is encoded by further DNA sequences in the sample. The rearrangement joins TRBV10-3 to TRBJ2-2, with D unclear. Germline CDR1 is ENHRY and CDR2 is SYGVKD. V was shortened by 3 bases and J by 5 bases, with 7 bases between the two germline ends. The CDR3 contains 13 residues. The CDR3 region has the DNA TGTGCCATCAGTGAAGGTGGGACCGGGGAGCTGTTTTTT. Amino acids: CAISEGGTGELFF.

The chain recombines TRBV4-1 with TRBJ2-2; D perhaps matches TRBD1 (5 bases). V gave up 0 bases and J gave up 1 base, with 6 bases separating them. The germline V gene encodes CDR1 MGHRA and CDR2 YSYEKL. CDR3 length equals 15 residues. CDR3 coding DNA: TGCGCCAGCAGCCAAGATAGGGGGAACACCGGGGAGCTGTTTTTT. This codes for CASSQDRGNTGELFF.

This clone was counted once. The CDR3 loop is CASSRTVSFQPQHF. CDR3 coding DNA: TGTGCCAGCTCTCGGACAGTCTCCTTTCAGCCCCAGCATTTT. The chain employs TRBV18 and TRBJ1-5; tentatively, D is TRBD1 (6 bases). The V and J ends lost 6 bases and 6 bases respectively, with 15 bases between them. CDR1 and CDR2 (germline): KGHSH, LQKENI. The CDR3 extends over 14 amino acids.